This TCR beta chain was captured in a study of cytomegalovirus exposure and HLA in healthy donors. Notes on the study in general: As immune exposure information, only CMV serostatus was available. Confirmation was obtained in vitro that a few CMV-associated chains are specific for CMV antigens. Sequencing had likely introduced a cluster of highly shared sequence variants as an artifact.

On this clone itself: As yet, its antigen is unknown.

Germline V lookup: CDR1 SGHNT, CDR2 YYREEE (reference sequence). The CDR3 runs 17 residues. V was clipped by 4 bases and J by 6 bases, with 22 bases between them. PCR employed 60 Vbeta and 13 Jbeta primers. Profiled with immunoSEQ multiplex PCR; TCRdb holds only in-frame clones, not every one. The sample lists approximately 170,000 clones, approximately 70% seen once, with approximately 3% in the top ten. The chain carries TRBV5-4 and TRBJ2-2, with D perhaps TRBD2 (7 bases). This TCR was recovered from a woman between 25 and 40 years old in good health and CMV-seropositive. The sample taken for sequencing was PBMCs. CDR3 DNA sequence: TGTGCCAGCAGCCGCGGAGAGGGAGGGGGACTTCCCGGGGAGCTGTTTTTT. It codes for CASSRGEGGGLPGELFF. The full variable domain, in which reference TRBV5-4 and TRBJ2-2 provide the parts outside the CDR3, is ETGVTQSPTHLIKTRGQQVTLRCSSQSGHNTVSWYQQALGQGPQFIFQYYREEENGRGNFPPRFSGLQFPNYSSELNVNALELDDSALYLCASSRGEGGGLPGELFFGEGSRLTVL.